This entry lists 22 T cell receptor beta chains sequenced from one sample in a study of cytomegalovirus exposure and HLA in healthy donors. Produced via immunoSEQ multiplex PCR; TCRdb's table is partial and in-frame only. Of about 56,000 clones listed, about 92% are singletons. Sequenced sample: PBMCs. These receptors were obtained from a man aged 18-30 years in good health and CMV-seronegative.

In its sample, this clone was seen once. The chain links TRBV4-3 to TRBJ2-7; 9 nucleotides line up with TRBD1. This CDR3 spans 15 amino acids. Per germline, CDR1 LGHNA and CDR2 YSLEER. With V trimmed by 5 bases and J by 1 base, 6 bases remained unmatched. CDR3 sequence (DNA): TGCGCCAGCAGCGGGGACAGGGCTCCTTCCTACGAGCAGTACTTC. It encodes CASSGDRAPSYEQYF.

The J gene is TRBJ2-7, the V gene TRBV11-2, with TRBD1 matching over 10 bases. Losses at the gene ends were 3 bases for V and 4 bases for J; bases not matched to a gene: 9. CDR1 SGHAT and CDR2 FQNNGV come from the germline V gene. The CDR3 is made up of 16 amino acids. The CDR3 DNA follows: TGTGCCAGCAGCTTTCTCACCGGGACAGGGGTTTACGAGCAGTACTTC. This sequence encodes CASSFLTGTGVYEQYF. Complete variable domain (other parts from reference TRBV11-2 and TRBJ2-7): EAGVAQSPRYKIIEKRQSVAFWCNPISGHATLYWYQQILGQGPKLLIQFQNNGVVDDSQLPKDRFSAERLKGVDSTLKIQPAKLEDSAVYLCASSFLTGTGVYEQYFGPGTRLTVT.

Details on this clone: The junction and the germline gene differ at one end; a read error may be behind it. The J gene is TRBJ2-6, the V gene TRBV28, with TRBD1 matching 9 bases. CDR1 and CDR2 (germline): MDHEN, SYDVKM. The CDR3 consists of 9 residues. As DNA, the CDR3 is TGTGCCAGGATCCGGGACAGGGTTTTC. Protein sequence: CARIRDRVF.

The chain joins TRBV9 to TRBJ2-5; TRBD2 agrees at 11 bases. CDR1 and CDR2 from the germline V gene are SGDLS and YYNGEE. The CDR3 covers 16 residues. After removal of 3 bases from V and 3 bases from J, the junction contained 7 bases not matched to a gene. CDR3 coding DNA: TGTGCCAGCAGCGAACTAGCGGGAGAGGTTAAAGAGACCCAGTACTTC. Protein: CASSELAGEVKETQYF.

The chain uses TRBV19 and TRBJ2-7; TRBD1 matches 7 bases. CDR1 is LNHDA, CDR2 SQIVND, per germline (reference sequence). The V gene end was trimmed by 9 bases and the J gene end by 2 bases; junction bases not matched to a gene: 4. The CDR3 is 12 residues long. The CDR3 region is CARTGTAYEQYF. Written as DNA, the CDR3 is TGTGCCAGGACCGGGACAGCCTACGAGCAGTACTTC.

V gene TRBV7-2 combines with J gene TRBJ2-7; 9 bases fit TRBD2. Looked up from germline, CDR1 is SGHTA and CDR2 is FQGNSA. Unmatched junction bases numbered 16, after V lost 2 bases and J lost 5 bases. The CDR3 sequence is 18 residues long. The CDR3: CASSLLEISGLAPNEQYF. As DNA, the CDR3 is TGTGCCAGCAGCTTACTAGAGATTTCGGGACTAGCTCCGAACGAGCAGTACTTC.

This chain uses TRBV28 with TRBJ2-1; D call uncertain. Germline lookup yields CDR1 MDHEN and CDR2 SYDVKM. The V end lost 6 bases, the J end lost 0 bases, and 18 bases lay between the germline ends. CDR3 length: 17 residues. The CDR3: CASRFSETPSSYNEQFF. The CDR3 DNA sequence: TGTGCCAGCAGGTTTTCAGAGACCCCTAGCTCCTACAATGAGCAGTTCTTC.

About this clone: Different DNA sequences within this sample yield the same CDR3. The V gene is TRBV7-3, the J gene TRBJ2-3, with a tentative D call TRBD2 (6 bases). The V gene lost 2 bases and the J gene lost 0 bases, with 9 bases spanning the gap. Germline CDR1 is SGHTA and CDR2 is FQGTGA. This CDR3 has 15 residues. The CDR3: CASSLSGGSTDTQYF. DNA for the CDR3: TGTGCCAGCAGCTTATCTGGAGGGAGCACAGATACGCAGTATTTT. Looking up the rest from reference TRBV7-3 and TRBJ2-3 gives the full variable domain: GAGVSQTPSNKVTEKGKYVELRCDPISGHTALYWYRQSLGQGPEFLIYFQGTGAADDSGLPNDRFFAVRPEGSVSTLKIQRTERGDSAVYLCASSLSGGSTDTQYFGPGTRLTVL.

The CDR3 DNA is TGTGCCAGTAGTCCCCAAGGGGCGCTGACCGGGGAGCTGTTTTTT. The encoded protein is CASSPQGALTGELFF. This chain uses TRBV19 with TRBJ2-2; a possible D gene is TRBD1 (5 bases). The V end lost 5 bases, the J end lost 5 bases, and 15 bases lay between the germline ends. CDR3 size: 15 residues. Germline CDR1 reads LNHDA; CDR2 reads SQIVND (reference sequence).

This clone is a singleton in its sample. The chain employs TRBV19 and TRBJ1-1, with D perhaps TRBD1 (6 bases). Trimming cost V 3 bases and J 5 bases, with 13 bases left between them. The CDR3 contains 14 residues. Looked up from germline, CDR1 is LNHDA and CDR2 is SQIVND (reference sequence). CDR3 loop: CASSIWGGGTEAFF. CDR3 in DNA: TGTGCCAGTAGTATTTGGGGGGGCGGAACTGAAGCTTTCTTT.

J is TRBJ2-7 and V is TRBV9; D uncertain. V was pared by 4 bases and J by 1 base, with 3 bases between. Germline-derived CDR1 and CDR2 are SGDLS and YYNGEE. The CDR3 extends over 11 amino acids. The CDR3 is CASSSSYEQYF. The CDR3 region has the DNA TGTGCCAGCAGCTCATCCTACGAGCAGTACTTC. The variable domain in full, completed from reference TRBV9 and TRBJ2-7, reads DSGVTQTPKHLITATGQRVTLRCSPRSGDLSVYWYQQSLDQGLQFLIQYYNGEERAKGNILERFSAQQFPDLHSELNLSSLELGDSALYFCASSSSYEQYFGPGTRLTVT.

The chain links TRBV4-1 to TRBJ2-7; TRBD1 matches at 10 bases. This CDR3 is 19 amino acids long. With V trimmed by 1 base and J by 0 bases, 12 bases remained unmatched. Germline V gene data show CDR1 as MGHRA and CDR2 as YSYEKL. The CDR3, as DNA: TGCGCCAGCAGCCAAGGGGCCCTACCCGGGACAGGGGACTCCTACGAGCAGTACTTC. Its translation is CASSQGALPGTGDSYEQYF.

This clone was seen a single time. The chain employs TRBV6-1 and TRBJ2-7; D is unclear. Per germline, CDR1 MNHNS and CDR2 SASEGT. V gave up 0 bases and J gave up 3 bases, with 6 bases separating them. This CDR3 has 13 residues. CDR3 residues: CASSEAAVYEQYF. Here the CDR3 DNA reads TGTGCCAGCAGTGAAGCCGCGGTCTACGAGCAGTACTTC.

The V gene is TRBV5-1, the J gene TRBJ2-1, with D possibly matching TRBD1 (6 bases). V was clipped by 3 bases and J by 0 bases, with 13 bases between them. CDR3 size: 16 residues. Looked up from germline, CDR1 is SGHRS and CDR2 is YFSETQ. The CDR3 spells CASSSYGQTSYNEQFF. In nucleotides, the CDR3 is TGCGCCAGCAGCTCCTACGGACAGACCTCCTACAATGAGCAGTTCTTC.

The gene calls are TRBV11-2 and TRBJ2-2; TRBD2 aligns across 9 bases. The CDR3 loop spans 18 amino acids. Trimming cost V 0 bases and J 4 bases; bases outside gene matches: 9. From germline, CDR1 is SGHAT and CDR2 FQNNGV. The CDR3 coding sequence is TGTGCCAGCAGCTTAGATCGGGCTAGCGGGATGAGCACCGGGGAGCTGTTTTTT. This codes for CASSLDRASGMSTGELFF.

The V call is TRBV18, the J call TRBJ1-2; D is unclear. The V gene lost 6 bases and the J gene lost 2 bases, with 16 bases spanning the gap. CDR3 length: 15 amino acids. Per germline, CDR1 KGHSH and CDR2 LQKENI. The CDR3 DNA sequence: TGTGCCAGCTCGCTAAATTCCGGGTCCAACTATGGCTACACCTTC. Protein product: CASSLNSGSNYGYTF.

This rearrangement joins TRBV15 to TRBJ2-5, with 10 bases matching TRBD2. V dropped 0 bases and J dropped 5; count of bases not matched to a gene: 9. The CDR3 contains 17 residues. Germline V gene sequence: CDR1 LNHNV, CDR2 YYDKDF (reference sequence). The CDR3 loop is CATSREGSAGGGETQYF. The CDR3 region has the DNA TGTGCCACCAGCAGAGAGGGATCAGCGGGAGGGGGTGAGACCCAGTACTTC.

The chain links TRBV7-6 to TRBJ2-1; 7 bases are shared with TRBD1. The length of the CDR3 is 15 residues. The germline V gene encodes CDR1 SGHVS and CDR2 FNYEAQ. With V trimmed by 5 bases and J by 1 base, 5 bases remained unmatched. DNA for the CDR3: TGTGCCAGCAGCCGGGACAGAAGTTCCTACAATGAGCAGTTCTTC. Its protein is CASSRDRSSYNEQFF.

This sequence joins TRBV28 and TRBJ1-5, with 11 bases fitting TRBD1. V shed 6 bases, J shed 6 bases, and the junction held 4 bases outside the gene matches. The CDR3 spans 14 residues. The germline CDR1 and CDR2 sequences are MDHEN and SYDVKM. In nucleotides, the CDR3 is TGTGCCAGCAGCATGGGACAGGGGGGTCAGCCCCAGCATTTT. Translation gives CASSMGQGGQPQHF.

This clone was observed a few times. The chain is built from TRBV14 and TRBJ2-7, with D possibly matching TRBD1 (5 bases). In germline, CDR1 is SGHDN, CDR2 FVKESK. This CDR3 spans 15 amino acids. The V end was cut by 4 bases, the J end by 6 bases, with 19 bases between. The CDR3 spells CASSRTTGRRSEQYF. The CDR3 DNA follows: TGTGCCAGCAGCCGAACTACAGGACGACGGTCCGAGCAGTACTTC.

This chain uses TRBV9 with TRBJ2-3; 9 bases agree with TRBD1. This CDR3 has 14 amino acids. The trim removed 3 bases at V and 3 bases at J, leaving 2 bases unmatched. Germline V gene sequence: CDR1 SGDLS, CDR2 YYNGEE. The DNA for the CDR3 is TGTGCCAGCAGCGGGGGACAGGGAACAGATACGCAGTATTTT. Protein sequence: CASSGGQGTDTQYF.

The rearrangement links TRBV7-8 to TRBJ2-7; D not certain. Per germline, CDR1 SGHVS and CDR2 FQNEAQ. Trimming cost V 1 base and J 2 bases, with 9 bases left between them. There are 14 residues in the CDR3. The DNA of the CDR3 is TGTGCCAGCAGCTTAGTAGGAGAGGCCTACGAGCAGTACTTC. This gives the protein CASSLVGEAYEQYF. The full variable domain, its missing parts supplied by reference TRBV7-8 and TRBJ2-7, is GAGVSQSPRYKVAKRGQDVALRCDPISGHVSLFWYQQALGQGPEFLTYFQNEAQLDKSGLPSDRFFAERPEGSVSTLKIQRTQQEDSAVYLCASSLVGEAYEQYFGPGTRLTVT.